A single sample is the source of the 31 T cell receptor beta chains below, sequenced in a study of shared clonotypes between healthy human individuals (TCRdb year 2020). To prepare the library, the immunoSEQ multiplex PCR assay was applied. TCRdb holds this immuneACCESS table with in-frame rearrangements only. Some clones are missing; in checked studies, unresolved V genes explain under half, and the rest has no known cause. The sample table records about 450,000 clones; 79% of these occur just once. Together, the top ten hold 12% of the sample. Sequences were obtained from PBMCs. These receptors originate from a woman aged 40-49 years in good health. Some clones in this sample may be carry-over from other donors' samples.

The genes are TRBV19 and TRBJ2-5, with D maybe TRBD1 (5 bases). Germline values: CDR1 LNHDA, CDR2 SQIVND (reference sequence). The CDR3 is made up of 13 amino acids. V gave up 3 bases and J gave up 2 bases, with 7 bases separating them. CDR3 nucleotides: TGTGCCAGTAGTATCAGACAGCAAGAGACCCAGTACTTC. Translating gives CASSIRQQETQYF.

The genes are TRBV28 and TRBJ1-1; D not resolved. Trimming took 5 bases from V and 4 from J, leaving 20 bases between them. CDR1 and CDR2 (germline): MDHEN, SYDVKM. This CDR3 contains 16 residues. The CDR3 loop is CASSRGDLWASTEAFF. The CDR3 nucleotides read TGTGCCAGCAGTAGAGGCGATTTGTGGGCGAGCACTGAAGCTTTCTTT.

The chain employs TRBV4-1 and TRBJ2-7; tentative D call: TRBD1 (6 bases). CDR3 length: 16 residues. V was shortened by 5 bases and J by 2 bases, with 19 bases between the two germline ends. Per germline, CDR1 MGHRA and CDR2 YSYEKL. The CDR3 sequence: CASSYGIVGTTYEQYF. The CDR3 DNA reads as TGCGCCAGCAGCTACGGGATAGTGGGGACAACCTACGAGCAGTACTTC.

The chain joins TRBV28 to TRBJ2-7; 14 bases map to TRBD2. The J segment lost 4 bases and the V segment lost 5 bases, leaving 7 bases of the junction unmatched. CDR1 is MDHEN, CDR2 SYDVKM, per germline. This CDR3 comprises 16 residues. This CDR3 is CASSPGLAGEGYEQYF. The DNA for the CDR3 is TGTGCCAGCAGTCCGGGACTAGCGGGAGAAGGATACGAGCAGTACTTC.

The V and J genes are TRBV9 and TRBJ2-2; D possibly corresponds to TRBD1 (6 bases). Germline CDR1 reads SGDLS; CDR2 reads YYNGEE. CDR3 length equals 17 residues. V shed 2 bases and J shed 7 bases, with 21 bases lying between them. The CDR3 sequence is CASSVYWQGHSGGELFF. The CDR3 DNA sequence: TGTGCCAGCAGCGTTTATTGGCAGGGACATTCGGGCGGGGAGCTGTTTTTT. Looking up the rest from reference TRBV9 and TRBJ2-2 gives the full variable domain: DSGVTQTPKHLITATGQRVTLRCSPRSGDLSVYWYQQSLDQGLQFLIQYYNGEERAKGNILERFSAQQFPDLHSELNLSSLELGDSALYFCASSVYWQGHSGGELFFGEGSRLTVL.

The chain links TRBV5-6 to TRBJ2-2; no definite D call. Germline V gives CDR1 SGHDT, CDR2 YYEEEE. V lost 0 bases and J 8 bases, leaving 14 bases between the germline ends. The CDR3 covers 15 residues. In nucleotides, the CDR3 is TGTGCCAGCAGCTTGGCCGGCGCAGCCGCGGGGGAGCTGTTTTTT. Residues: CASSLAGAAAGELFF.

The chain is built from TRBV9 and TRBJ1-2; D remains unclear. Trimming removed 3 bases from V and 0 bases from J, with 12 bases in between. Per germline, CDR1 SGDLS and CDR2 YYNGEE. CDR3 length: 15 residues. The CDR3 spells CASSARGAANYGYTF. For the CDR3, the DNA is TGTGCCAGCAGCGCCCGCGGCGCCGCTAACTATGGCTACACCTTC.

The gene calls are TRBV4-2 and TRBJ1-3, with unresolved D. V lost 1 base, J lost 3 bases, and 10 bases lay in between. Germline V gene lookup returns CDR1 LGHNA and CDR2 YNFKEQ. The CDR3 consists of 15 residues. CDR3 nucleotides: TGTGCCAGCAGCCAAGCCGGGGTGGGTGGAAACACCATATATTTT. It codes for CASSQAGVGGNTIYF.

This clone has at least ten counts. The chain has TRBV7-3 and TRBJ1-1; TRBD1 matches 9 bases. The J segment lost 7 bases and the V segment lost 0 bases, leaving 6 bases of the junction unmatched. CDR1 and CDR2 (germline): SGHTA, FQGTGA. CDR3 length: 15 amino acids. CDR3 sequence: CASSLTGQGLDEAFF. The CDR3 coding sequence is TGTGCCAGCAGCTTAACGGGACAGGGATTAGATGAAGCTTTCTTT.

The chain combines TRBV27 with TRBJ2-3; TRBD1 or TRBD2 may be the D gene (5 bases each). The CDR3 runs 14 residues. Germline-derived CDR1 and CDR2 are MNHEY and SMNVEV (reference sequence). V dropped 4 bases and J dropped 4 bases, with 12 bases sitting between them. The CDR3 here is CASSWDRQADTQYF. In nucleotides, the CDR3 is TGTGCCAGCAGTTGGGACCGTCAGGCAGATACGCAGTATTTT.

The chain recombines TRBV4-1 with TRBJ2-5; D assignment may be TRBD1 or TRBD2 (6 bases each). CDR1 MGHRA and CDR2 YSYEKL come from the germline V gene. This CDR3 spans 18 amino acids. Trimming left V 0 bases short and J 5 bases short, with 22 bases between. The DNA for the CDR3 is TGCGCCAGCAGCCAAGATCCCTCCCTCCCTAGGAGGGGGGAGACCCAGTACTTC. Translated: CASSQDPSLPRRGETQYF.

CDR3 DNA sequence: TGCGCCAGCAGCTTGGTTGGCCAGGACTATGGCTACACCTTC. Amino acid sequence: CASSLVGQDYGYTF. The chain joins TRBV5-1 to TRBJ1-2, with D unresolved. The CDR3 runs 14 residues. The germline V and J ends were trimmed by 0 bases and 3 bases, with 9 bases remaining between them. Germline values: CDR1 SGHRS, CDR2 YFSETQ.

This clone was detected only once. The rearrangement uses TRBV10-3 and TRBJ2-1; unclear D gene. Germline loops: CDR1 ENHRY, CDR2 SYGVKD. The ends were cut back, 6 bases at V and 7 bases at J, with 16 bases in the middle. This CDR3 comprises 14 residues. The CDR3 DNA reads TGTGCCATCAGGGGCTCAGTCTTGGTAAATGAGCAGTTCTTC. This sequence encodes CAIRGSVLVNEQFF.

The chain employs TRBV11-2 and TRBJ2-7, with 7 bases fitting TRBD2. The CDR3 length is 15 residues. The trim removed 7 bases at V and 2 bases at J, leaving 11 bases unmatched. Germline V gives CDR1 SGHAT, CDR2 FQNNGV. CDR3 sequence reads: CASTTMGGPTYEQYF. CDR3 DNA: TGTGCCAGCACTACGATGGGAGGGCCCACCTACGAGCAGTACTTC.

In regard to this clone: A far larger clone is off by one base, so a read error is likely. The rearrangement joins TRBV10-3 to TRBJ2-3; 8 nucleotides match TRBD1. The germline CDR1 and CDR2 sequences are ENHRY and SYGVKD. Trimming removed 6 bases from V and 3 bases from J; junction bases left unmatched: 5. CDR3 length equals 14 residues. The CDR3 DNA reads TGTGCCATCAGCTGGACAGGGACAACAGATACGCAGTATTTT. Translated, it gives CAISWTGTTDTQYF.

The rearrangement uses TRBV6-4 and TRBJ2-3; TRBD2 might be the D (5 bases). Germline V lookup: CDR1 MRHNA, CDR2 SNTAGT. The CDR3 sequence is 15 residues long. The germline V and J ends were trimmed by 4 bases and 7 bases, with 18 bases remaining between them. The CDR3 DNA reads TGTGCCAGCAGTGTGGCGGGCGGCCCAATAAATACGCAGTATTTT. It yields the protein CASSVAGGPINTQYF.

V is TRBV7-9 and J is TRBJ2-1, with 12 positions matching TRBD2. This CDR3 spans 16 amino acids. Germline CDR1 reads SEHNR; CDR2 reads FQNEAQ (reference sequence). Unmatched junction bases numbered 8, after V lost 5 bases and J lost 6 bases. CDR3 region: CASSLSMTSGSNEQFF. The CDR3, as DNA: TGTGCCAGCAGCCTCTCGATGACTAGCGGGAGCAATGAGCAGTTCTTC.

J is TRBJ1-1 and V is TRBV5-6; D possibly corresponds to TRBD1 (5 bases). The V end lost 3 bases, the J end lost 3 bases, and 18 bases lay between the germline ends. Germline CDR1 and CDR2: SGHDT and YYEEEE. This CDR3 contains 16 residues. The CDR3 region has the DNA TGTGCCAGCAGCTGGGCTCGGGGGGAGTCGTACACTGAAGCTTTCTTT. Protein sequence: CASSWARGESYTEAFF.

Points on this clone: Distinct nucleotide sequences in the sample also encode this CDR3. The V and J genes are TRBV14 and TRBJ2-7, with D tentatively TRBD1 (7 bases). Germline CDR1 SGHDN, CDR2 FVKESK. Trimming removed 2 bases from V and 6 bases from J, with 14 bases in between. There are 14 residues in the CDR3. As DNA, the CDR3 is TGTGCCAGCAGCCAACGACAGGGAGGTGGCGAGCAGTACTTC. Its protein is CASSQRQGGGEQYF.

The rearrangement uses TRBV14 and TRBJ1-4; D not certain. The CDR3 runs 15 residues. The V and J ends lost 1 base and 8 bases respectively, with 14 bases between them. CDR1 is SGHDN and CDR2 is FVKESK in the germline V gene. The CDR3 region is CASSQVSVAGEKLFF. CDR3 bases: TGTGCCAGCAGCCAAGTCTCCGTTGCGGGCGAAAAACTGTTTTTT.

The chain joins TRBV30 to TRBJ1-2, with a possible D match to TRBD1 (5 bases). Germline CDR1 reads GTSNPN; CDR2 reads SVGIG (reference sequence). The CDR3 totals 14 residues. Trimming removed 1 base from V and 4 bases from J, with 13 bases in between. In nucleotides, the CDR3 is TGTGCCTGGAGTGCGGTCGGCGGGGGCTATGGCTACACCTTC. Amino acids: CAWSAVGGGYGYTF.

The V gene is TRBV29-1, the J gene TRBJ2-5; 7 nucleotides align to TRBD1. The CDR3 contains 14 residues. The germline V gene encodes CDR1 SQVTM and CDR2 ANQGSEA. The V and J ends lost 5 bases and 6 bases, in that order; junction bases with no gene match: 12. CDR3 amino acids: CSVWSGDSGKTQYF. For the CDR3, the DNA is TGCAGCGTTTGGTCAGGGGACAGTGGGAAGACCCAGTACTTC.

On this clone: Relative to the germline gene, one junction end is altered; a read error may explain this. In DNA, the CDR3 is TGTGCCAGCAGCAGAGAAGGGGTACATCCTCTCTCCCACAATGAGCAGTTCTTC. As protein: CASSREGVHPLSHNEQFF. This chain links TRBV9 with TRBJ2-1; D possibly corresponds to TRBD1 (5 bases). CDR1 is SGDLS and CDR2 is YYNGEE in the germline V gene. CDR3 length: 18 amino acids.

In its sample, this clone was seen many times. The CDR3 region is CASSQLLIGTGDTEAFF. The CDR3 DNA is TGTGCCAGCAGCCAATTATTAATTGGGACAGGGGATACTGAAGCTTTCTTT. The V gene is TRBV5-6, the J gene TRBJ1-1; 10 bases are a match to TRBD1. There are 17 residues in the CDR3. The ends lost 4 bases at V and 5 bases at J; junction bases unmatched: 14. Germline lookup yields CDR1 SGHDT and CDR2 YYEEEE.

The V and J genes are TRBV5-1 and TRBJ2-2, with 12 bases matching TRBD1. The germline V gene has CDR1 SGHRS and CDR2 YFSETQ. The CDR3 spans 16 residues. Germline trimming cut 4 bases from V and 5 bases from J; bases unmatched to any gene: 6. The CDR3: CASSGDRGRRTGELFF. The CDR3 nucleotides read TGCGCCAGCAGCGGGGACAGGGGGCGGCGTACCGGGGAGCTGTTTTTT.

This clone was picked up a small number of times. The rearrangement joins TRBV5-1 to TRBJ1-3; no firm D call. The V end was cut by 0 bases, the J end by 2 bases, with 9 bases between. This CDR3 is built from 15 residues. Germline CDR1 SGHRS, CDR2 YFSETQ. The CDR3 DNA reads TGCGCCAGCAGCTTGGGGAGTGGGACTGGAAACACCATATATTTT. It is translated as CASSLGSGTGNTIYF.

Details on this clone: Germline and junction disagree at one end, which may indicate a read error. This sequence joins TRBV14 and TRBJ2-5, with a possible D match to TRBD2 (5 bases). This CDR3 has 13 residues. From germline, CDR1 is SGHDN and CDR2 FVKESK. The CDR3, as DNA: TGTGCCAGCAACCAAGAGCAGGAGGTGACCCAGTACTTC. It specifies CASNQEQEVTQYF.

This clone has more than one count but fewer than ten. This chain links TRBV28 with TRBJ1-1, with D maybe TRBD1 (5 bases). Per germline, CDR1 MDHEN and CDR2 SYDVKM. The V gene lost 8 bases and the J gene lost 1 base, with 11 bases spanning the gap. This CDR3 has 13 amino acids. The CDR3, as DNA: TGTGCCAGCTTGGGACGGGCGAACACTGAAGCTTTCTTT. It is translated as CASLGRANTEAFF.

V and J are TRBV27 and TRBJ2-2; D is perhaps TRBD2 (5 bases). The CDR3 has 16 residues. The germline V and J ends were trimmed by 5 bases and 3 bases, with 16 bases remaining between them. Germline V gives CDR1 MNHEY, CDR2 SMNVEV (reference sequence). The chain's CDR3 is CASSNRAGGDTGELFF. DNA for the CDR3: TGTGCCAGCAGTAACCGGGCCGGAGGCGACACCGGGGAGCTGTTTTTT.

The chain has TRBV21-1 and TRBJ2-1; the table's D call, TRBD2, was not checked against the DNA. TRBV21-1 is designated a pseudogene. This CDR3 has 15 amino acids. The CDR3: CASSSRGTSGLEQFF. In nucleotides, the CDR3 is TGTGCCAGCAGCTCCCGCGGGACTAGCGGCCTGGAGCAGTTCTTC.

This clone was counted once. The CDR3 DNA reads as TGTGCCAGCAGCCGCATAGCGGGAGATGGAAATGAGCAGTTCTTC. This encodes CASSRIAGDGNEQFF. The rearrangement uses TRBV27 and TRBJ2-1, with 9 bases that match TRBD2. CDR1 and CDR2 (germline): MNHEY, SMNVEV (reference sequence). V lost 6 bases to trimming and J lost 7 bases; unmatched junction nucleotides: 10. The CDR3 runs 15 residues.